This T cell receptor (beta chain) stems from a study of patients with pleural tuberculosis (TCRdb year 2014). This clonotype was detected a few times. The target of this receptor is not known. Per-base qualities were not stored, and no clone one base away is much larger. V and J are trimmed by 0 bases and 2 bases, and the gene matches miss 4 bases of the junction. From a lookup of the germline V gene, CDR1 and CDR2 are SGHAT and FQNNGV. From its cysteine to its phenylalanine, the CDR3 spans 16 amino acids. The sequence is cut down to CDR3 DNA, 48 bases in frame from base 1. TCRdb shows the sequencer as Illumina Genome Analyzer IIx. Clones were called with MiXCR by TCRdb after fastp trimmed the public reads at Q25, and only in-frame beta chains were retained. Rows are combined by CDR3 protein, so each entry shows the most common genes and DNA. This sample has approximately 53,000 distinct CDR3 sequences in its table, and about 7.9% of those were observed once. 15% to 20% of the sample rests with the top ten.

The rearranged segments are TRBV11-2 and TRBJ2-1; 7 central bases correspond to TRBD2. The receptor's source is a human donor with pleural tuberculosis. The base sequence is TGTGCCAGCAGCTTAGATGGGCTAGCGGCCTACAATGAGCAGTTCTTC. Translated, it gives CASSLDGLAAYNEQFF.